This T cell receptor (beta chain) originates from a study of shared clonotypes between healthy human individuals (TCRdb year 2020). Regarding the complete study: A couple of women and three men aged 18 to 49 years were included in the cohort. Per donor, leukapheresis produced somewhere between about 0.94 and 9.5 billion PBMCs. To increase sequencing depth and limit assay-specific biases, different laboratories used diverse techniques to prepare libraries and sequence TCR repertoires. To estimate repertoire size and how much clonotype sharing occurs between individuals, the study deeply sequenced the blood TCR repertoires of roughly 5 healthy adults. For each donor, three plates each were used for CD4 naive and CD4 memory, two plates were used for CD8 naive, and one plate was used for CD8 memory. Beyond this particular receptor, the publication reports: Around 5% of naive CD4, around 3.6% of naive CD8, around 2.3% of memory CD4, and around 0.42% of memory CD8 clonotypes were shared across several donors. Even with the large sequencing depth, rarefaction of the sorted-subset datasets indicated that sequencing was incomplete. Pairwise subsampling led to the expectation that sequencing depth would affect the degree of clonotype sharing among donors. The genetic and exposure-history diversity represented was limited by the small number of donors. Sampling was restricted to blood, and TCR repertoires in tissues likely differ from the TCR repertoires found in blood. Estimated clonotype richness was generally larger for naive than for memory subsets. Clonotypes shared by all four sorted-subset donors showed higher generation probabilities than non-shared clonotypes.

Concerning this clone itself: There is no known antigen for this receptor. Base qualities are not recorded, but no much larger clone differs from it by a single base.

V ends up 0 bases short and J 3 bases short, with an unmatched junction base count of 8. The CDR3 spans 16 residues, from the cysteine through the phenylalanine. CDR3 DNA is the only sequence kept; it has 48 bases, read in frame from the first base. According to the germline V gene, CDR1 reads LGHNA and CDR2 reads YNFKEQ. For the CD8 naive samples, CD45RO-negative cells were positively selected for CCR7, yielding a CD45RA+CCR7+ population from which TemRA cells were excluded. The donors were healthy, HIV-negative adults who had no recently reported acute infections or vaccinations. Only Caucasian adults living in Nashville, Tennessee, USA were represented among the donors. Blood was obtained by leukapheresis, after which PBMCs were separated by Ficoll-Histopaque density gradient centrifugation and cryopreserved in liquid nitrogen vapor phase. Analytical flow cytometry was used to check the purity and quantity of every magnetically sorted T cell population. Each sorted fraction had its genomic DNA isolated and then quantified by UV absorbance on a Nanodrop 2000c.

Using the deep immunoSEQ assay, TCR CDR3 regions were amplified from genomic DNA by multiplex PCR. Genomic DNA extracted from each cell subset was distributed evenly over all wells of several immunoSEQ 96-well plates, and each plate served as one replicate. Each replicate PCR for sorted subsets received roughly 200 ng genomic DNA, equal to about 30,000 T cell genomes. Purified libraries were quantified with a Qubit 3.0 fluorometer, sized on a Bioanalyzer 2100, and re-quantified with the KAPA Library Quantification kit. Every immunoSEQ 96-well plate was sequenced on a separate single-read 150-cycle Illumina NextSeq 550 flow cell. Concerning the study's data processing: Because the immunoSEQ output included only junctional sequences and no quality scores, the filtering could not be the same as the filtering used for full-length reads. Sequences were annotated with PyIR, a Python wrapper for IgBLAST v1.9, and V/J genes and CDR3 were assigned using IMGT germline references. Any read was removed if the V/J assignment was weak (E-value above 1e-6), the CDR3 was missing, or the read contained stop codons, out-of-frame junctions, or ambiguous translated residues. V3J clonotypes were defined as sequences sharing an identical inferred V gene, J gene, and CDR3 amino acid sequence. Percentage overlap between repertoires was computed as shared unique clonotypes divided by the size of the smaller repertoire. RTK rarefaction, the Chao1 estimator, and Recon v2.1 estimates of unobserved clonotypes were used to assess repertoire richness. Generation probabilities for all TCRbeta clonotypes obtained by the gDNA method from a handful of donors were computed using OLGA. TCRdb took this table from immuneACCESS and kept in-frame rearrangements with V and J called. Such tables lack part of the clones; where checked against another copy, unresolved V genes explain under half of the gap, and the rest is unexplained. V, J and clone size were drawn from that table, and D and trimming were deduced from the DNA. This sample is represented by about 2.1 million clones; about 92% of them were singletons. The ten largest clones capture under 2% of the sample.

The source is a man between 18 and 35 years old in good health. Some clones in this sample may be carry-over from other donors' samples. Material for sequencing was naive CD8+ T cells from PBMCs. What the cell subset or site label conveys for this sample: CD45RA+CCR7+. The sequence is built from TRBV4-2 and TRBJ2-7; 7 middle bases align to TRBD1. The CDR3 region has the sequence CASSQEGPGQYYEQYF. The bases are TGTGCCAGCAGCCAAGAAGGCCCGGGACAGTACTACGAGCAGTACTTC.